These 28 T cell receptor beta chains came from one sample sequenced in a study of cytomegalovirus exposure and HLA in healthy donors. Amplification used 60 Vbeta primers and 13 Jbeta primers. Profiling relied on immunoSEQ multiplex PCR, and the TCRdb table lists in-frame clones only, not all of them. The sample includes around 150,000 clones, approximately 83% of them seen just once. Input material: PBMCs. All receptors derive from a man between 35 and 55 years old in good health and CMV-seronegative.

About this clone: This is likely a read error, given that the CDR3 carries no conserved phenylalanine or tryptophan at its end. It is unclear where the CDR3 begins or ends on the DNA, so no DNA is shown, and the CDR3 is as TCRdb lists it. This sequence joins TRBV5-6 and TRBJ2-7; no DNA check was done on the table's D call, TRBD1. Including both end residues, the CDR3 is 12 amino acids long. Germline V CDR1 and CDR2: SGHDT, YYEEEE. CDR3 sequence reads: CASSFRFGTGGI.

The genes are TRBV2 and TRBJ2-5, with D unclear. The assigned J gene may be wrong: the sequence end matches TRBJ2-7 better. The CDR3 sequence is 11 residues long. Germline CDR1 and CDR2: SNHLY and FYNNEI. The CDR3 nucleotides are TGTGCCAGCAGTGTTGACTACGAGCAGTACTTC. It codes for CASSVDYEQYF.

The CDR3 nucleotides are TGTGCCAGTAGCCCCCCTAGCGGAACCGGGGAGCTGTTTTTT. It codes for CASSPPSGTGELFF. This rearrangement joins TRBV19 to TRBJ2-2; 7 positions match TRBD2. The CDR3 length is 14 residues. V lost 6 bases, J lost 5 bases, and 6 bases stayed unmatched. Germline CDR1 LNHDA, CDR2 SQIVND (reference sequence).

The chain employs TRBV4-2 and TRBJ2-1, with 10 bases identical to TRBD1. The trim removed 1 base at V and 4 bases at J, leaving 10 bases unmatched. The V gene's germline CDR1 is LGHNA and CDR2 YNFKEQ. CDR3 length: 18 residues. CDR3 DNA: TGTGCCAGCAGCCAAGTAGCTCGGACAGGGGGTCAGTACAATGAGCAGTTCTTC. Its translation: CASSQVARTGGQYNEQFF.

This clone was seen only a few times. CDR3 nucleotide sequence: TGTGCCAGCAGAAAGCCGGGACAAAGGAATGGCTACACCTTC. Protein product: CASRKPGQRNGYTF. The chain joins TRBV6-5 to TRBJ1-2; D might be TRBD1 (6 bases). V shed 6 bases and J shed 6 bases, with 17 bases lying between them. This CDR3 has 14 residues. CDR1 and CDR2 from the germline V gene are MNHEY and SVGAGI.

The chain combines TRBV30 with TRBJ1-2; 7 nucleotides agree with TRBD1. CDR3 length: 13 amino acids. The germline CDR1 and CDR2 sequences are GTSNPN and SVGIG (reference sequence). V gave up 4 bases and J gave up 2 bases; unmatched junction bases: 4. For the CDR3, the DNA is TGTGCCTGGACCCGACAGGGCAACTATGGCTACACCTTC. This translates into CAWTRQGNYGYTF.

Only one count was recorded for this clone. This chain joins TRBV2 and TRBJ2-5, with D tentatively TRBD1 (6 bases). Per the germline V gene, CDR1 is SNHLY and CDR2 is FYNNEI. Trimming removed 8 bases at V and 5 bases at J, with 15 bases between. CDR3 length: 13 residues. CDR3 region: CASPQGGVETQYF. CDR3 coding DNA: TGTGCCAGCCCACAGGGCGGCGTGGAGACCCAGTACTTC.

The chain joins TRBV9 to TRBJ2-5; TRBD2 is a possible D gene (7 bases). Between the trimmed V and J ends, which lost 0 bases and 5 bases, there was a span of 17 bases. This CDR3 has 16 amino acids. Germline values: CDR1 SGDLS, CDR2 YYNGEE. The CDR3 DNA sequence: TGTGCCAGCAGCGTAGCAGTCGGCAGGGGAGGGGAGACCCAGTACTTC. Translated, it gives CASSVAVGRGGETQYF.

V gene TRBV6-5 combines with J gene TRBJ1-2; no firm D call. Trimming pared 7 bases from V and 0 bases from J, leaving 6 bases between. The CDR3 has 12 amino acids. From germline, CDR1 is MNHEY and CDR2 SVGAGI. CDR3 region: CASTGTNYGYTF. CDR3 nucleotides: TGTGCCAGCACCGGGACTAACTATGGCTACACCTTC.

The rearrangement joins TRBV6-4 to TRBJ2-4; 11 bases are a match to TRBD1. CDR1 and CDR2 from the germline V gene are MRHNA and SNTAGT. Trimming took 6 bases from V and 3 from J; bases not matched to a gene: 4. The CDR3 runs to 15 residues. This chain's CDR3 is CASRDRGRSKNIQYF. The CDR3 nucleotides read TGTGCCAGCAGGGACAGGGGGCGAAGCAAAAACATTCAGTACTTC.

V gene TRBV7-2 combines with J gene TRBJ2-3, with 13 bases lining up with TRBD2. From germline, CDR1 is SGHTA and CDR2 FQGNSA. CDR3 length: 16 amino acids. Losses at the gene ends were 4 bases for V and 5 bases for J; bases not matched to a gene: 6. The CDR3 region has the DNA TGTGCCAGCAGCTCGTTACTAGCGGGAGGGGTAGATACGCAGTATTTT. This encodes CASSSLLAGGVDTQYF. Full variable domain (rest looked up from reference TRBV7-2 and TRBJ2-3): GAGVSQSPSNKVTEKGKDVELRCDPISGHTALYWYRQSLGQGLEFLIYFQGNSAPDKSGLPSDRFSAERTGGSVSTLTIQRTQQEDSAVYLCASSSLLAGGVDTQYFGPGTRLTVL.

The V gene is TRBV28, the J gene TRBJ1-1; D gene ambiguous. Per germline, CDR1 MDHEN and CDR2 SYDVKM. CDR3 size: 15 residues. The V and J ends lost 1 base and 1 base respectively, with 10 bases between them. CDR3 residues: CASSLFARQNTEAFF. The DNA of the CDR3 is TGTGCCAGCAGTTTATTTGCCAGGCAGAACACTGAAGCTTTCTTT.

The V gene is TRBV7-2, the J gene TRBJ2-7; 9 nucleotides agree with TRBD1. Germline loops: CDR1 SGHTA, CDR2 FQGNSA. This CDR3 comprises 14 residues. Trimming removed 9 bases from V and 7 bases from J; junction bases left unmatched: 13. CDR3 coding DNA: TGTGCCAGTTCCGGGACAGGGCTCGCTTGGGAGCAGTACTTC. Its translation: CASSGTGLAWEQYF.

The chain has TRBV12-2 and TRBJ2-1; the tabulated D call, TRBD2, remains unverified against the DNA. TRBV12-2 is a pseudogene. The CDR3 totals 15 residues. The CDR3 is CASRLECGTHNEQFF. The CDR3 DNA sequence: TGTGCAAGTCGCTTAGAATGCGGAACCCACAATGAGCAGTTCTTC.

The genes are TRBV7-9 and TRBJ2-7; D is ambiguous. Trimming pared 1 base from V and 0 bases from J, leaving 10 bases between. Germline V CDR1 and CDR2: SEHNR, FQNEAQ (reference sequence). The CDR3 contains 15 residues. The CDR3, as DNA: TGTGCCAGCAGCTTAGTAGTTGGTTACTCCTACGAGCAGTACTTC. Translating it yields CASSLVVGYSYEQYF.

This clone was counted only a few times. The chain uses TRBV11-3 and TRBJ2-1; possible D gene TRBD1, 5 bases. CDR3 length: 16 amino acids. The germline V gene encodes CDR1 SGHNT and CDR2 YENEEA. V dropped 4 bases and J dropped 1 base, with 14 bases sitting between them. CDR3 sequence: CASSSRDTGSYNEQFF. Written as DNA, the CDR3 is TGTGCCAGCAGCTCCAGAGACACAGGTTCCTACAATGAGCAGTTCTTC.

The V gene is TRBV9, the J gene TRBJ2-5; TRBD2 aligns across 7 bases. Germline loops: CDR1 SGDLS, CDR2 YYNGEE. Trimming took 3 bases from V and 0 from J; bases not matched to a gene: 5. The CDR3 runs 15 residues. In DNA form, the CDR3 reads TGTGCCAGCAGCGGGGAGCGGGACGACCAAGAGACCCAGTACTTC. Translated: CASSGERDDQETQYF.

The J gene is TRBJ1-2, the V gene TRBV6-1; TRBD1 agrees at 9 bases. CDR1 and CDR2 (germline): MNHNS, SASEGT. The CDR3 is 14 residues long. V dropped 4 bases and J dropped 7; count of bases not matched to a gene: 7. In nucleotides, the CDR3 is TGTGCCAGCAGTGCCGGGACAGGGTTCGCTGGCTACACCTTC. Translating it yields CASSAGTGFAGYTF.

The V gene is TRBV6-5, the J gene TRBJ2-5; 7 bases map to TRBD2. The germline V gene has CDR1 MNHEY and CDR2 SVGAGI. V trimming: 2 bases; J trimming: 5 bases; junction bases outside the gene matches: 8. The CDR3 extends over 15 amino acids. The CDR3: CASSYGGSLRETQYF. The CDR3 DNA sequence: TGTGCCAGCAGTTACGGCGGGAGCCTCAGGGAGACCCAGTACTTC.

This chain links TRBV4-2 with TRBJ2-5, with D perhaps TRBD2 (6 bases). This CDR3 has 13 residues. Germline values: CDR1 LGHNA, CDR2 YNFKEQ. Deletions cut 6 bases from V and 7 bases from J, with 15 bases between. In nucleotides, the CDR3 is TGTGCCAGCAGATCCGGGACCGGGGGGACCCAGTACTTC. This sequence encodes CASRSGTGGTQYF.

The rearrangement links TRBV19 to TRBJ2-7; 7 nucleotides match TRBD1. J gave up 6 bases and V 8 bases, and 10 bases lay outside the gene matches. Germline V gene data show CDR1 as LNHDA and CDR2 as SQIVND (reference sequence). CDR3 size: 13 residues. The CDR3 loop is CASQNRGHSEQYF. The CDR3 DNA reads TGTGCCAGTCAAAATAGGGGGCACAGCGAGCAGTACTTC.

The chain has TRBV28 and TRBJ2-6, with 9 bases aligning to TRBD1. The germline CDR1 and CDR2 sequences are MDHEN and SYDVKM. J lost 1 base, V lost 5 bases, and 9 bases had no gene match. There are 18 residues in the CDR3. In DNA, the CDR3 is TGTGCCAGCAGTGTGACAGGGGGAACTCTTTCTGGGGCCAACGTCCTGACTTTC. This gives the protein CASSVTGGTLSGANVLTF.

This clone was picked up a small number of times. The chain has TRBV6-1 and TRBJ1-1; D may be TRBD1 (5 bases). Germline V CDR1 and CDR2: MNHNS, SASEGT. The CDR3 totals 14 residues. V shed 0 bases and J shed 6 bases, with 11 bases lying between them. The CDR3 loop reads CASSEAPGSAEAFF. CDR3 nucleotide sequence: TGTGCCAGCAGTGAAGCCCCAGGGTCAGCTGAAGCTTTCTTT.

This clone occurred a few times. The chain uses TRBV5-6 and TRBJ2-7; no clear D. The CDR3 covers 13 residues. The germline V gene has CDR1 SGHDT and CDR2 YYEEEE. V was clipped by 3 bases and J by 3 bases, with 10 bases between them. CDR3 nucleotide sequence: TGTGCCAGCAGCTACCGACAATTCTACGAGCAGTACTTC. Its protein product is CASSYRQFYEQYF.

This clone was counted between two and nine times. The chain is built from TRBV27 and TRBJ1-2; no definite D call. The germline V and J ends were trimmed by 5 bases and 1 base, with 17 bases remaining between them. The CDR3 has 16 residues. The germline V gene encodes CDR1 MNHEY and CDR2 SMNVEV (reference sequence). The chain's CDR3 is CASSQSHKKNNYGYTF. DNA of the CDR3: TGTGCCAGCAGTCAATCACACAAAAAAAATAACTATGGCTACACCTTC.

This clone was recorded only once. The chain recombines TRBV11-2 with TRBJ2-7; TRBD2 aligns across 12 bases. The CDR3 sequence is 14 residues long. The germline CDR1 and CDR2 sequences are SGHAT and FQNNGV. V shed 9 bases and J 4 bases; nucleotides not matched to a gene: 7. Written as DNA, the CDR3 is TGTGCCAGTGGGGGACTAGCGGGCCAATACGAGCAGTACTTC. As protein: CASGGLAGQYEQYF.

This clone was seen a few times. This chain uses TRBV7-2 with TRBJ1-2, with 8 bases that match TRBD1. The germline V gene has CDR1 SGHTA and CDR2 FQGNSA. This CDR3 contains 15 residues. Losses at the gene ends were 1 base for V and 2 bases for J; bases not matched to a gene: 3. This CDR3 is CASSLGQGINYGYTF. The CDR3 nucleotides read TGTGCCAGCAGCTTAGGACAGGGGATCAACTATGGCTACACCTTC.

A few counts support this clone. J is TRBJ1-2 and V is TRBV6-1; 9 nucleotides line up with TRBD1. Germline assignment: CDR1 MNHNS and CDR2 SASEGT. The junction had 4 bases not matched to a gene; V was cut back by 5 bases and J by 3 bases. The length of the CDR3 is 14 residues. DNA for the CDR3: TGTGCCAGCAGTATGACAGGGGGAGACTATGGCTACACCTTC. Translation gives CASSMTGGDYGYTF.